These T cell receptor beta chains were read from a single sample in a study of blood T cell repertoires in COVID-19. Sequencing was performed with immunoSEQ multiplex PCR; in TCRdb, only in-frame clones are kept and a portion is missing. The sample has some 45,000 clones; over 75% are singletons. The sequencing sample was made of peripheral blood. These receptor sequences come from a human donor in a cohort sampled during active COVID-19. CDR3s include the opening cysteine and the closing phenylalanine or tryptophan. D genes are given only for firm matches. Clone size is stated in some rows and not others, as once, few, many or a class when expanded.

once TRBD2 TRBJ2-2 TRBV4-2 TGTGCCAGCAGCCAAGGACTAGCGGGAGTTGAGAACACCGGGGAGCTGTTTTTT CASSQGLAGVENTGELFF
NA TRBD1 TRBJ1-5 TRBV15 TGTGCCACCAGTACAGGGGACGGCGGTCAGCCCCAGCATTTT CATSTGDGGQPQHF
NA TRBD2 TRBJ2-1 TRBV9 TGTGCCAGCAGCGTAGGCCTAGCGGTTTACAATGAGCAGTTCTTC CASSVGLAVYNEQFF
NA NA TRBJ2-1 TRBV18 TGTGCCAGCTCACCACCGCCCGGGACACACTACAATGAGCAGTTCTTC CASSPPPGTHYNEQFF
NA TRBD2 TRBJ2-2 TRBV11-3 TGTGCCAGCAGCGGAGGGGCGGGAGCAAACACCGGGGAGCTGTTTTTT CASSGGAGANTGELFF
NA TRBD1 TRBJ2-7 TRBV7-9 TGTGCCAGCAGCTTAGGAGCCTCCGGGACAGGGCCCTACGAGCAGTACTTC CASSLGASGTGPYEQYF
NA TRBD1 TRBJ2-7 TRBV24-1 TGTGCCACCAGTGAAAACAGGGGGGCCAGCTCCTACGAGCAGTACTTC CATSENRGASSYEQYF
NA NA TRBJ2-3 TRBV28 TGTGCCAGCAGCTCTGACAAAGGCGCAGATACGCAGTATTTT CASSSDKGADTQYF
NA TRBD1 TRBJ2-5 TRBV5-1 TGCGCCAGCAGCTTGGGGACAGGGGATGGTGCAGAGACCCAGTACTTC CASSLGTGDGAETQYF
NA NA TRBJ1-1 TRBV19 TGTGCCAGTAGTATGGGGAGGAAAGCTTTCTTT CASSMGRKAFF
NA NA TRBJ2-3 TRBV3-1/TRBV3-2 TGTGCCAGCAGCCAAGCACTTCGCACAGATACGCAGTATTTT CASSQALRTDTQYF
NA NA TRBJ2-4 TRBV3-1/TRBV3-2 TGTGCCAGCAGCCCCCGGGTCCTAAACATTCAGTACTTC CASSPRVLNIQYF
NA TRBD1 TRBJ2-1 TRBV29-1 TGCAGCGTTGAAAGCGCCCGACAGGGGTCCTCCTACAATGAGCAGTTCTTC CSVESARQGSSYNEQFF
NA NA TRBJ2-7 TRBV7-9 TGTGCCAGCAGCGACTTATTGGATGCCGAGCAGTACTTC CASSDLLDAEQYF
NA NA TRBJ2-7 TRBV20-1 TGCAGTGCAACCCGGGGGATCGAGCAGTACTTC CSATRGIEQYF
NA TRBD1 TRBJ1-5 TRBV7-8 TGTGCCAGCAGCCCGGGACAGGGGGGCAGTCAGCCCCAGCATTTT CASSPGQGGSQPQHF
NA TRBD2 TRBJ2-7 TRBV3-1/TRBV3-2 TGTGCCAGCAGCCTGGGGACTAGCGGGAGTACCTACGAGCAGTACTTC CASSLGTSGSTYEQYF
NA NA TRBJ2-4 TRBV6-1 TGTGCCAGCAGTGAATCAGGGAACATTCAGTACTTC CASSESGNIQYF
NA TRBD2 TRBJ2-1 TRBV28 TGTGCCAGCAGTCTGTATAGCGGGACTAGCTCCTACAATGAGCAGTTCTTC CASSLYSGTSSYNEQFF
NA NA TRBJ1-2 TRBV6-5 TGTGCCAGCACCAGGGGCGGACAAACCTCTACCGGCTACACCTTC CASTRGGQTSTGYTF
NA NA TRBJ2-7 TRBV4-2 TGTGCCAGCAGCCAAGAGTATGAGGGCTACGAGCAGTACTTC CASSQEYEGYEQYF
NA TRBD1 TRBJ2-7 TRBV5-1 TGCGCCAGCAGCTTGTCGCCCGGGACAGGGGTCTACGAGCAGTACTTC CASSLSPGTGVYEQYF
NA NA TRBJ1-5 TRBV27 TGTGCCAGCAGTGCAACAGGGTGGAGCAATCAGCCCCAGCATTTT CASSATGWSNQPQHF
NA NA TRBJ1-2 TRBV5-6 TGTGCCAGCAGCTCGCAATCAGCGGACCGCTATGGCTACACCTTC CASSSQSADRYGYTF
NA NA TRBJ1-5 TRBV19 TGTGCCAGTAATACAGGGAAGGGACAGCCCCAGCATTTT CASNTGKGQPQHF
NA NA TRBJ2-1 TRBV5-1 TGCGCCAGCAGCTTGTCCCCCGACAATGAGCAGTTCTTC CASSLSPDNEQFF
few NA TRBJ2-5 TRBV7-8 TGTGCCAGCAGCCCCTTGGGGAGAGAGACCCAGTACTTC CASSPLGRETQYF
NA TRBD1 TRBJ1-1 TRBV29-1 TGCAGCGGTGACGACAGGGCGAACACTGAAGCTTTCTTT CSGDDRANTEAFF
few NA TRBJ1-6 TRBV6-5 TGTGCCAGCAGCCGGACAGCTAATTCACCCCTCCACTTT CASSRTANSPLHF
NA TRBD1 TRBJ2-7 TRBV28 TGTGCCAGCAACCCGACAGGGGGCGTCTACGAGCAGTACTTC CASNPTGGVYEQYF
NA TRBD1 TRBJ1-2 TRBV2 TGTGCCAGCAGTCACCGGGACAGCTATGGCTACACCTTC CASSHRDSYGYTF
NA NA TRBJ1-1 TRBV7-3 TGTGCCAGCAGCTTAGGCGACAGGTTAAACACTGAAGCTTTCTTT CASSLGDRLNTEAFF
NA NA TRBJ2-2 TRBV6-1 TGTGCCAGCAGTGAATATGAGGAGTGGCAACACGGGGAGCTGTTTTTT CASSEYEEWQHGELFF
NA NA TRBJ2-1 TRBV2 TGTGCCAGCAGTGTTAGCCTTGGATTCCTATACAATGAGCAGTTCTTC CASSVSLGFLYNEQFF
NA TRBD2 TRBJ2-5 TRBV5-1 TGCGCCAGCAGCCTTACGACTAGCGGGAGTGGGGAGACCCAGTACTTC CASSLTTSGSGETQYF
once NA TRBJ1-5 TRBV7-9 TGTGCCAGCAGCTTAGGGGAGGGGAATCAGCCCCAGCATTTT CASSLGEGNQPQHF
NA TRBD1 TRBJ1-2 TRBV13 TGTGCCAGCAGCTTAGGGGGACAGGGGGCTGTCTATGGCTACACCTTC CASSLGGQGAVYGYTF
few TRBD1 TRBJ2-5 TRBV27 TGTGCCAGCAGCCCGGACAGGGCAGAGACCCAGTACTTC CASSPDRAETQYF
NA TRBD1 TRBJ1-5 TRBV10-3 TGTGCCATCAGTGAGTTCGAGGGGGCGGGGTCAGGGCAGCCCCAGCATTTT CAISEFEGAGSGQPQHF
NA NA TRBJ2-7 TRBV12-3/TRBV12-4 TGTGCCAGCAGCACAGGGTTTCGCGAGCAGTACTTC CASSTGFREQYF
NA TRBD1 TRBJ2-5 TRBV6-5 TGTGCCAGCAGTCCGGGACAGGGGGGTACAGAGACCCAGTACTTC CASSPGQGGTETQYF
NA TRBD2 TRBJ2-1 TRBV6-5 TGTGCCAGCAGTTCCGGGACTAGCGCCGACAATGAGCAGTTCTTC CASSSGTSADNEQFF
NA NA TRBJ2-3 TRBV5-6 TGTGCCAGCAGCGAGGACTGGCAGGACACAGATACGCAGTATTTT CASSEDWQDTDTQYF
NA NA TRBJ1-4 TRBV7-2 TGTGCCAGCAGCTTAGCCCGGGGGTCGGGGGATGAAAAACTGTTTTTT CASSLARGSGDEKLFF
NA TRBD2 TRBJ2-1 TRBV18 TGTGCCAGCTCACCCCCGACGACTAGCGGGAGGGCAAATGAGCAGTTCTTC CASSPPTTSGRANEQFF
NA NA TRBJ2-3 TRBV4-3 TGCGCCAGCAGCCAAATCGCGGGATTCGGTACAGATACGCAGTATTTT CASSQIAGFGTDTQYF
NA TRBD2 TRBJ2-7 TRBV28 TGTGCCAGCACCGGCGGGAGCTACGAGCAGTACTTC CASTGGSYEQYF
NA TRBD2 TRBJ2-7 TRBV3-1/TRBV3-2 TGTGCCAGCAGCCAAGTTGCAGGACAATATCTAGCGGGGAGCTCCTACGAGCAGTACTTC CASSQVAGQYLAGSSYEQYF
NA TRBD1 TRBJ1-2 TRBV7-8 TGTGCCAGCACCCCCTCACTGAGACAGGGAGGAACTAACTATGGCTACACCTTC CASTPSLRQGGTNYGYTF
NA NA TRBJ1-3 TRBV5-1 TGCGCCAGCAGCTTGTCAGGGTTGGGAAACACCATATATTTT CASSLSGLGNTIYF
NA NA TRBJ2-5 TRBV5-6 TGTGCCAGCAGCTTGGTTATAGTCCAAGAGACCCAGTACTTC CASSLVIVQETQYF
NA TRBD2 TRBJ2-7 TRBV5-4 TGTGCCAGCAGCCCTCCTCGGGGAGCGGGAGAGAGATACGAGCAGTACTTC CASSPPRGAGERYEQYF
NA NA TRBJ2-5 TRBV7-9 TGTGCCAGCAGCGCACCCCCGCGGCTAGCTAAAGAGACCCAGTACTTC CASSAPPRLAKETQYF
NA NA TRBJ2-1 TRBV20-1 TGCAGTGCTAGTTCCCCCAGCGGAAGGAGCTCCTACAATGAGCAGTTCTTC CSASSPSGRSSYNEQFF
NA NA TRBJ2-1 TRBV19 TGTGCCAGTAGTATGAACGGGAGCCCCTACAATGAGCAGTTCTTC CASSMNGSPYNEQFF
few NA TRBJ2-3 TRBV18 TGTGCCAGCTCCCCTGAACAGAACCCCACAGATACGCAGTATTTT CASSPEQNPTDTQYF
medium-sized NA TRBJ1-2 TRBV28 TGTGCCAGCACCTCCCCGGGGAGAAACTATGGCTACACCTTC CASTSPGRNYGYTF
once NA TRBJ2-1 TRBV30 TGTGCCTGGACCATGGGGGGGCCTGAGCAGTTCTTC CAWTMGGPEQFF
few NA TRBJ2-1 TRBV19 TGTGCCAGTAGTACCCTACAGGGTTTTGCCTACAATGAGCAGTTCTTC CASSTLQGFAYNEQFF
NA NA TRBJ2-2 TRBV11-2 TGTGCCAGCAGCTTAGATCGGGCCGGGGAGCTGTTTTTT CASSLDRAGELFF